This TCR beta chain originates from a study of T cells in Graves' hyperthyroidism and ophthalmopathy. Across the whole study: Pretreatment peripheral blood was obtained at initial diagnosis.

J lost 4 bases, V lost 5 bases, and 4 bases had no gene match. The CDR3 runs to 15 residues. CDR1 is SGHTA, CDR2 FQGNSA, per germline. Amplification of TCR beta CDR3 regions was performed using RNA transcripts as template. The HTBI set primed first-round TCR CDR3 RT-PCR. TCRdb redid the calling of the multiplex PCR reads with MiXCR, one entry per CDR3 protein. The table shows around 690,000 distinct CDR3 sequences, with roughly 20% occurring only once. A remark on this clonotype: Its antigen is undetermined.

General study findings and limits: From stable hyperthyroidism, ophthalmopathy was set apart by a 13 V-J model. Most clonotypes expanded in the thyroid (above 0.001) were also present in blood. The model's output predicted ophthalmopathy at a median of 6.5 months prior to onset.

The rearrangement links TRBV7-2 to TRBJ2-3; 12 nucleotides match TRBD2. This clonotype originated in a man in his thirties or forties with Graves' ophthalmopathy. Input material: blood. The CDR3 sequence is CASSPLAGGPDTQYF. CDR3 sequence (DNA): TGTGCCAGCAGCCCTCTAGCGGGAGGGCCAGATACGCAGTATTTT.